Reported below is one T cell receptor (beta chain). V lost 6 bases, J lost 6 bases, and 8 bases stayed unmatched. The CDR3 contains 15 residues. This record belongs to a study of CD8+CD57+ T cells in acquired aplastic anemia. Template material for TCR beta VDJ and CDR3 profiling consisted of genomic DNA. TCRdb re-analysed the reads in MiXCR, keeping a single row per CDR3 protein. The data show approximately 130,000 distinct CDR3 sequences, approximately 41% seen once. This chain connects TRBV12-3 or TRBV12-4 to TRBJ2-1; TRBD2 aligns across 10 bases. This clonotype was obtained from a human donor in good health, serving as a control. Specimen: sorted CD4+, CD8+, or CD8+CD57+ T cells (not recorded which) from PBMCs. In DNA, the CDR3 is TGTGCCAGCAGCCCCCCGGGACTAGCGATCAATGAGCAGTTCTTC. It codes for CASSPPGLAINEQFF.